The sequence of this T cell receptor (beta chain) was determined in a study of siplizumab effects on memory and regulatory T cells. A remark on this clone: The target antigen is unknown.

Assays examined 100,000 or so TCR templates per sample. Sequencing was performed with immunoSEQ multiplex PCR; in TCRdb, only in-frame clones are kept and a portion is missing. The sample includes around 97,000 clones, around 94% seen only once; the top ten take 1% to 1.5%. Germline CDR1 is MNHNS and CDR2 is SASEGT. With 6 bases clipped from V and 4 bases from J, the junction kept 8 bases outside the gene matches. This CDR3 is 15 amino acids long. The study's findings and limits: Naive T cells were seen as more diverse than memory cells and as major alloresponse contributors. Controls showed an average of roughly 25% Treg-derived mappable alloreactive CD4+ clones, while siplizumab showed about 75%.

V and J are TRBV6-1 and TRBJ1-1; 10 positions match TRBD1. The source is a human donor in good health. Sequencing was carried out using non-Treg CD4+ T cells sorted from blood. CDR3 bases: TGTGCCAGCAGGGGGGACAGGGGTACTTCCACTGAAGCTTTCTTT. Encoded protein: CASRGDRGTSTEAFF.